Presented here are 7 T cell receptor beta chains from one specimen sequenced in a study of PD-1 blockade in classical Hodgkin lymphoma. With no exception, relapse followed autologous stem cell transplantation in all patients, and brentuximab vedotin exposure varied. Applied to thawed PBMCs, magnetic negative selection was the method used to isolate CD8+ T cells. Assay used: immunoSEQ multiplex PCR; TCRdb lists only in-frame clones, some missing. This table has 10,000 to 15,000 clones, 65% to 80% appearing once. This material consisted of CD8+ T cells from blood, taken at baseline. These receptors came from a human donor with classical Hodgkin lymphoma.

Remarks on this clone: Other DNA variants within this sample encode the same CDR3. The gene calls are TRBV5-1 and TRBJ2-5; D remains ambiguous. The CDR3 spans 13 residues. Per germline, CDR1 SGHRS and CDR2 YFSETQ. With 0 bases removed from V and 5 bases from J, the gap between germline ends came to 8 bases. In DNA, the CDR3 is TGCGCCAGCAGCTTGGAAGGCCGGGAGACCCAGTACTTC. This gives the protein CASSLEGRETQYF. The variable domain in full, with the rest retrieved from reference TRBV5-1 and TRBJ2-5, is KAGVTQTPRYLIKTRGQQVTLSCSPISGHRSVSWYQQTPGQGLQFLFEYFSETQRNKGNFPGRFSGRQFSNSRSEMNVSTLELGDSALYLCASSLEGRETQYFGPGTRLLVL.

This clone was observed a single time. The chain joins TRBV6-5 to TRBJ2-3; 9 bases align to TRBD1. Germline loops: CDR1 MNHEY, CDR2 SVGAGI. V trimming: 2 bases; J trimming: 5 bases; junction bases outside the gene matches: 5. This CDR3 comprises 15 residues. The CDR3 loop reads CASSYGTGGEDTQYF. The CDR3 DNA is TGTGCCAGCAGTTACGGAACAGGGGGCGAAGATACGCAGTATTTT.

The rearrangement joins TRBV7-9 to TRBJ2-7; TRBD1 agrees at 10 bases. Trimming took 4 bases from V and 2 from J; bases not matched to a gene: 11. The CDR3 runs to 17 residues. Germline CDR1 and CDR2: SEHNR and FQNEAQ (reference sequence). DNA for the CDR3: TGTGCCAGCAGCTCAGTCCTGACAGGGGGCAAGACCTACGAGCAGTACTTC. Amino acid sequence: CASSSVLTGGKTYEQYF.

V is TRBV18 and J is TRBJ1-1; D possibly corresponds to TRBD1 (5 bases). Germline lookup yields CDR1 KGHSH and CDR2 LQKENI. The CDR3 consists of 15 residues. V dropped 3 bases and J dropped 7 bases, with 18 bases sitting between them. The CDR3 here is CASSPEGQGWGEAFF. The CDR3 region has the DNA TGTGCCAGCTCACCCGAAGGACAAGGATGGGGTGAAGCTTTCTTT. The full variable domain, completed using reference TRBV18 and TRBJ1-1, is NAGVMQNPRHLVRRRGQEARLRCSPMKGHSHVYWYRQLPEEGLKFMVYLQKENIIDESGMPKERFSAEFPKEGPSILRIQQVVRGDSAAYFCASSPEGQGWGEAFFGQGTRLTVV.

This clone came up a few times. The V and J genes are TRBV4-3 and TRBJ2-1; D is ambiguous. The V and J ends lost 4 bases and 7 bases respectively, with 14 bases between them. The CDR3 spans 14 residues. CDR1 is LGHNA and CDR2 is YSLEER in the germline V gene. The CDR3 protein is CASSPLGERNEQFF. The CDR3 DNA sequence: TGCGCCAGCAGCCCGTTAGGAGAGAGAAATGAGCAGTTCTTC.

This clone appeared a few times. The J gene is TRBJ1-5, the V gene TRBV6-7, with a tentative D call TRBD1 (5 bases). TRBV6-7 is flagged as an ORF with uncertain function. This CDR3 has 17 residues. V gave up 2 bases and J gave up 2 bases, with 16 bases separating them. CDR3 in DNA: TGTGCCAGCAGTTACATCGAAGGGGCGCGGGGCAATCAGCCCCAGCATTTT. As protein: CASSYIEGARGNQPQHF.

The genes are TRBV19 and TRBJ2-2, with TRBD1 identical over 11 bases. Unmatched junction bases numbered 3, after V lost 6 bases and J lost 6 bases. The CDR3 is 14 residues long. Looked up from germline, CDR1 is LNHDA and CDR2 is SQIVND (reference sequence). CDR3 coding DNA: TGTGCCAGTAGCGGGACAGGGGGTGCCGGGGAGCTGTTTTTT. This gives the protein CASSGTGGAGELFF.